The sequence of this T cell receptor (beta chain) was determined in a study of blood T cell repertoires in COVID-19. This CDR3 region has 16 residues. Germline loops: CDR1 SGHRS, CDR2 YFSETQ. With 0 bases removed from V and 4 bases from J, the gap between germline ends came to 13 bases. The assay was immunoSEQ multiplex PCR, and TCRdb's table has in-frame clones only and misses some. The sample contains some 54,000 clones, approximately 92% of which appear only once. This sequence joins TRBV5-1 and TRBJ2-2, with a tentative D call TRBD1 (5 bases). The clonotype was recovered from a man aged 60-69 years with acute or convalescent COVID-19. Sequenced material: peripheral blood. The CDR3: CASSLEAGLSTGELFF. CDR3 DNA sequence: TGCGCCAGCAGCTTGGAGGCAGGGTTAAGCACCGGGGAGCTGTTTTTT.